Below are 10 T cell receptor beta chains sequenced from a single sample in a study of cytomegalovirus exposure and HLA in healthy donors. PCR involved 60 Vbeta and 13 Jbeta primers. Sequenced by immunoSEQ multiplex PCR; TCRdb stores in-frame clones only, minus some. The table for this sample gives 110,000 to 150,000 clones. The sequenced material came from PBMCs. The receptors derive from a male donor in good health and CMV-seronegative.

The V call is TRBV15, the J call TRBJ1-5; 8 bases agree with TRBD1. V trimming: 8 bases; J trimming: 4 bases; junction bases outside the gene matches: 7. Per germline, CDR1 LNHNV and CDR2 YYDKDF (reference sequence). This CDR3 region has 14 residues. The CDR3 bases are TGTGCCACCGCTAGGACAGGGATTAATCAGCCCCAGCATTTT. It yields the protein CATARTGINQPQHF.

This chain joins TRBV6-5 and TRBJ2-7; D perhaps matches TRBD1 (6 bases). V gave up 2 bases and J gave up 1 base, with 9 bases separating them. The length of the CDR3 is 14 residues. The germline V gene encodes CDR1 MNHEY and CDR2 SVGAGI. The chain's CDR3 is CASSYGGPSYEQYF. CDR3 DNA sequence: TGTGCCAGCAGTTACGGGGGCCCGTCCTACGAGCAGTACTTC.

This chain uses TRBV7-9 with TRBJ2-7; D might be TRBD2 (6 bases). The CDR3 is 15 amino acids. The V gene's germline CDR1 is SEHNR and CDR2 FQNEAQ (reference sequence). V shed 3 bases and J shed 0 bases, with 12 bases lying between them. The CDR3 reads CASSFSGPNSYEQYF. DNA for the CDR3: TGTGCCAGCAGCTTTAGCGGCCCGAACTCCTACGAGCAGTACTTC.

Comments on this clone: The germline gene is not matched at one end of the junction; a read error may be the cause. The rearrangement links TRBV28 to TRBJ1-2; D gene unclear. Germline-derived CDR1 and CDR2 are MDHEN and SYDVKM. The CDR3 consists of 11 residues. CDR3 in DNA: TGTGCCAGTAGTTCCCTCTATGGCTACACCTTC. Amino acid sequence: CASSSLYGYTF.

This chain links TRBV27 with TRBJ1-2; no reliable D call. In germline, CDR1 is MNHEY, CDR2 SMNVEV (reference sequence). The CDR3 spans 14 residues. Between the trimmed V and J ends, which lost 3 bases and 4 bases, there was a span of 12 bases. CDR3 region: CASSFGRLGYGYTF. In DNA form, the CDR3 reads TGTGCCAGCAGTTTTGGCAGGCTGGGCTATGGCTACACCTTC.

J is TRBJ1-1 and V is TRBV29-1; D uncertain. The CDR3 contains 11 residues. Trimming took 5 bases from V and 1 from J, leaving 5 bases between them. Per germline, CDR1 SQVTM and CDR2 ANQGSEA. The CDR3 region is CSVRQNTEAFF. In DNA, the CDR3 is TGCAGCGTTCGACAGAACACTGAAGCTTTCTTT.

The CDR3 sequence: CASSLGQGSDTQYF. In DNA, the CDR3 is TGTGCCAGCAGCCTAGGACAGGGCTCAGATACGCAGTATTTT. The rearrangement links TRBV7-3 to TRBJ2-3; 8 nucleotides line up with TRBD1. The CDR3 is made up of 14 amino acids. V shed 5 bases and J 4 bases; nucleotides not matched to a gene: 5. CDR1 and CDR2 (germline): SGHTA, FQGTGA.

J is TRBJ1-5 and V is TRBV6-6; 7 bases align to TRBD1. The CDR3 spans 14 residues. V gave up 5 bases and J gave up 11 bases; unmatched junction bases: 12. Germline V gives CDR1 MNHNY, CDR2 SVGAGI (reference sequence). The CDR3 sequence: CASSGDSLISAQHF. For the CDR3, the DNA is TGTGCCAGCAGTGGGGACAGTTTGATATCAGCCCAGCATTTT.

The rearrangement joins TRBV6-5 to TRBJ1-2; no reliable D call. V gave up 5 bases and J gave up 8 bases, with 15 bases separating them. The CDR3 contains 13 residues. Germline CDR1 and CDR2: MNHEY and SVGAGI. The CDR3 loop reads CASSTGSRKGYTF. The CDR3 nucleotides read TGTGCCAGCAGTACCGGGAGCCGTAAGGGCTACACCTTC.

The chain recombines TRBV5-1 with TRBJ1-3; D is undetermined. Germline V lookup: CDR1 SGHRS, CDR2 YFSETQ. Between the trimmed V and J ends, which lost 0 bases and 1 base, there was a span of 8 bases. There are 15 residues in the CDR3. CDR3 amino acids: CASSLAGRSGNTIYF. The DNA for the CDR3 is TGCGCCAGCAGCTTGGCCGGCAGGTCTGGAAACACCATATATTTT.